This passage covers 7 T cell receptor beta chains from one sample sequenced in a study of cytomegalovirus exposure and HLA in healthy donors. Clones were sequenced by immunoSEQ multiplex PCR, and TCRdb holds only the in-frame ones, with some missing. The sample lists about 120,000 clones, 85% to 90% occurring once. Specimen: PBMCs. Every receptor here comes from a woman aged 30 to 39 in good health and CMV-seronegative.

For the CDR3, the DNA is TGTGCCAGCTCACCTGATCCCGGGGGGGCCACTGAAGCTTTCTTT. Its protein product is CASSPDPGGATEAFF. The chain links TRBV18 to TRBJ1-1, with D possibly TRBD1 on 6 matching bases. Germline CDR1 reads KGHSH; CDR2 reads LQKENI. The CDR3 is made up of 15 amino acids. Between the trimmed V and J ends, which lost 3 bases and 4 bases, there was a span of 15 bases.

The gene calls are TRBV25-1 and TRBJ2-3, with a tentative D call TRBD1 (6 bases). The CDR3 length is 13 residues. Trimming took off 7 bases at V and 3 bases at J, with 11 bases between the two ends. Germline CDR1 and CDR2: MGHDK and SYGVNS. CDR3 loop: CASNNRETDTQYF. The CDR3 bases are TGTGCCAGCAATAACAGGGAAACAGATACGCAGTATTTT.

The chain employs TRBV19 and TRBJ1-2; D unresolved. CDR1 and CDR2 from the germline V gene are LNHDA and SQIVND (reference sequence). The CDR3 sequence is 14 residues long. Trimming removed 8 bases at V and 4 bases at J, with 17 bases between. The CDR3 here is CASLRAGSGYGYTF. The DNA for the CDR3 is TGTGCCAGTTTGAGGGCGGGATCGGGCTATGGCTACACCTTC.

This chain connects TRBV13 to TRBJ1-4, with 10 bases fitting TRBD1. Per the germline V gene, CDR1 is PRHDT and CDR2 is FYEKMQ (reference sequence). V lost 4 bases to trimming and J lost 0 bases; unmatched junction nucleotides: 17. The CDR3 sequence is 21 residues long. The CDR3, as DNA: TGTGCCAGCAGCTCCTACTCCCGGGACAGGGGAAGGAGGGCAACTAATGAAAAACTGTTTTTT. This gives the protein CASSSYSRDRGRRATNEKLFF.

The V and J genes are TRBV7-9 and TRBJ1-1; D remains unclear. The germline gives CDR1 SEHNR, CDR2 FQNEAQ (reference sequence). The V end was cut by 0 bases, the J end by 6 bases, with 5 bases between. This CDR3 spans 12 amino acids. The CDR3, as DNA: TGTGCCAGCAGCTTAGCTGCAGCTGAAGCTTTCTTT. This codes for CASSLAAAEAFF.

The chain couples TRBV6-4 to TRBJ2-5; 9 nucleotides match TRBD1. V shed 11 bases and J 1 base; nucleotides not matched to a gene: 11. Germline CDR1 reads MRHNA; CDR2 reads SNTAGT. CDR3 length: 15 residues. The DNA for the CDR3 is TGTGCCGGACGGACGGACAGGGGACTCCAAGAGACCCAGTACTTC. Translation: CAGRTDRGLQETQYF.

The gene calls are TRBV25-1 and TRBJ2-6; a possible D gene is TRBD1 (6 bases). Looked up from germline, CDR1 is MGHDK and CDR2 is SYGVNS. The CDR3 length is 14 residues. V was cut by 6 bases and J by 1 base, with 7 bases left in between. CDR3 loop: CASRDSSGANVLTF. Written as DNA, the CDR3 is TGTGCCAGCAGGGACAGTTCTGGGGCCAACGTCCTGACTTTC.